The clone carrying this TCR beta chain was found once. Its antigen is not identified. In TCRdb, the RT-PCR reads were re-called with MiXCR into one record per CDR3 protein. This sample has over 300,000 distinct CDR3 sequences, with just over 20% found just once. The sample originates from a study of response to subunit inactivated influenza vaccine. Whole-study findings and limits: Each seasonal influenza vaccination, the authors suggested, recruits few new T cells.

The V gene end was trimmed by 3 bases and the J gene end by 4 bases; junction bases not matched to a gene: 5. CDR3 length: 15 residues. The germline CDR1 and CDR2 sequences are SGHVS and FQNEAQ. This sequence joins TRBV7-8 and TRBJ2-2; 7 bases map to TRBD2. The receptor comes from a man aged 45 to 75 who received an inactivated influenza vaccine. The sequences come from PBMCs from blood, collected approximately 20 months after vaccination. CDR3 nucleotide sequence: TGTGCCAGCAGCTTTACGGGGGAGGGCACCGGGGAGCTGTTTTTT. Its translation: CASSFTGEGTGELFF.